Listed below are T cell receptor beta chains from one sample, sequenced in a study of radiotherapy plus CTLA-4 blockade in lung cancer. Assay: immunoSEQ multiplex PCR; the TCRdb copy retains only in-frame clones and omits some. This repertoire shows about 49,000 clones, approximately 76% found once; its top ten account for around 10%. Sequenced material: peripheral blood, taken from a patient treated with radiotherapy plus ipilimumab. The receptors were gathered from a human donor with non-small cell lung cancer who had stable disease on radiotherapy plus ipilimumab. CDR3s include the opening cysteine and the closing phenylalanine or tryptophan. A D gene is named only where the DNA matches it firmly. The size field is filled for only some rows; it gives once, few, many or a size class.

j_call d_call v_call clone_size cdr3_aa cdr3_nt
TRBJ1-6 . TRBV5-6 few CASSLWSGPGTPLHF TGTGCCAGCAGCTTGTGGTCGGGACCAGGGACACCCCTCCACTTT
TRBJ1-2 . TRBV29-1 . CSVGQDRTNYGYTF TGCAGCGTTGGCCAGGACCGTACTAACTATGGCTACACCTTC
TRBJ2-1 . TRBV4-3 . CASSGWPSYNEQFF TGCGCCAGCAGCGGGTGGCCCTCCTACAATGAGCAGTTCTTC
TRBJ1-1 . TRBV19 . CASSINWQTEAFF TGTGCCAGTAGTATCAATTGGCAGACTGAAGCTTTCTTT
TRBJ1-1 . TRBV5-1 . CASSPRPGDTEAFF TGCGCCAGCAGCCCCCGCCCGGGGGACACTGAAGCTTTCTTT
TRBJ2-2 TRBD2 TRBV5-4 . CASTPGLAGGRSAGELFF TGTGCCAGCACCCCGGGACTAGCGGGGGGACGTAGTGCCGGGGAGCTGTTTTTT
TRBJ2-7 . TRBV10-3 . CAISERGDSYEQYF TGTGCCATCAGTGAGCGGGGGGACAGCTACGAGCAGTACTTC
TRBJ1-2 TRBD1 TRBV27 . CASRTGGLGYTF TGTGCCAGCAGGACAGGGGGTCTTGGCTACACCTTC
TRBJ1-4 . TRBV11-2 . CASRPQGPAEKLFF TGTGCCAGCAGACCACAGGGACCTGCTGAAAAACTGTTTTTT
TRBJ1-2 . TRBV5-6 . CASSYEITDSNYGYTF TGTGCCAGCAGCTATGAAATTACGGACAGCAACTATGGCTACACCTTC
TRBJ1-2 . TRBV2 once CASSEAVGYGYTF TGTGCCAGCAGTGAAGCGGTGGGATATGGCTACACCTTC
TRBJ2-1 . TRBV28 . CASSLRPAGLYNEQFF TGTGCCAGCAGTTTGAGGCCAGCAGGCCTATACAATGAGCAGTTCTTC
TRBJ2-2 . TRBV21-1 . CASSFGTSLYTGELFF TGTGCCAGCAGCTTCGGGACTAGCCTTTACACCGGGGAGCTGTTTTTT
TRBJ1-1 . TRBV28 once CASSLYFSGAAGTEAFF TGTGCCAGCAGTTTATATTTTTCGGGGGCCGCGGGGACTGAAGCTTTCTTT
TRBJ1-2 . TRBV10-3 . CAISGPPRRAIRGYTF TGTGCCATCAGTGGACCCCCCCGCAGGGCGATTCGTGGCTACACCTTC
TRBJ2-3 TRBD2 TRBV4-2 . CASSQVPRGGTDTQYF TGTGCCAGCAGCCAAGTCCCGCGGGGGGGCACAGATACGCAGTATTTT
TRBJ2-2 . TRBV7-6 . CASSLTTADTGELFF TGTGCCAGCAGCTTAACGACAGCAGACACCGGGGAGCTGTTTTTT
TRBJ1-2 TRBD1 TRBV2 . CASSERGPGGYTF TGTGCCAGCAGTGAGAGGGGGCCAGGGGGCTACACCTTC
TRBJ1-2 . TRBV9 . CASSVGNYGYTF TGTGCCAGCAGCGTAGGAAACTATGGCTACACCTTC
TRBJ1-5 TRBD1 TRBV7-9 . CASSTGQDGQPQHF TGTGCCAGCAGCACCGGACAGGACGGTCAGCCCCAGCATTTT
TRBJ1-2 TRBD1 TRBV19 . CASITGGDNYGYTF TGTGCCAGTATCACAGGGGGTGATAACTATGGCTACACCTTC
TRBJ1-5 . TRBV13 few CASSLGRSNQPQHF TGTGCCAGCAGCTTAGGCAGGTCGAATCAGCCCCAGCATTTT
TRBJ2-3 . TRBV10-2 . CASSESRGDTQYF TGCGCCAGCAGTGAGTCGAGGGGAGATACGCAGTATTTT
TRBJ2-5 . TRBV7-9 . CASSPAQETQYF TGTGCCAGCAGCCCAGCCCAAGAGACCCAGTACTTC
TRBJ1-2 . TRBV13 . CASSPYRGRGANYGYTF TGTGCCAGCAGCCCCTATAGAGGGAGAGGGGCTAACTATGGCTACACCTTC
TRBJ1-1 . TRBV6-1 once CASRRTGSAEAFF TGTGCCAGCAGGCGAACGGGGTCTGCTGAAGCTTTCTTT
TRBJ2-1 . TRBV5-1 few CASSSTGLRDEQFF TGCGCCAGCAGCTCTACAGGGTTACGGGATGAGCAGTTCTTC
TRBJ2-1 . TRBV9 . CASSVGTYNEQFF TGTGCCAGCAGCGTAGGTACCTACAATGAGCAGTTCTTC
TRBJ1-4 . TRBV29-1 . CSVFRDSGREKLFF TGCAGCGTTTTTCGGGACTCGGGGCGTGAAAAACTGTTTTTT
TRBJ1-5 . TRBV6-5 . CASSEPTSNQPQHF TGTGCCAGCAGTGAACCGACCAGCAATCAGCCCCAGCATTTT
TRBJ2-1 TRBD2 TRBV19 . CASSIIAGGSYNEQFF TGTGCCAGTAGTATCATAGCGGGGGGATCCTACAATGAGCAGTTCTTC
TRBJ1-1 . TRBV19 . CASSIGRNTEAFF TGTGCCAGTAGTATCGGCAGAAACACTGAAGCTTTCTTT
TRBJ1-2 . TRBV18 few CASSLGQSQVYGYTF TGTGCCAGCTCACTTGGACAGAGTCAAGTTTATGGCTACACCTTC
TRBJ2-3 TRBD2 TRBV7-8 . CASSFKAGLSTDTQYF TGTGCCAGCAGCTTTAAAGCGGGGCTCAGCACAGATACGCAGTATTTT
TRBJ1-2 . TRBV5-6 . CASSLVGAGNYGYTF TGTGCCAGCAGCTTGGTGGGGGCAGGGAACTATGGCTACACCTTC
TRBJ1-4 . TRBV28 . CASTPLGLANEKLFF TGTGCCAGCACCCCCTTAGGGCTCGCTAATGAAAAACTGTTTTTT
TRBJ2-2 . TRBV2 . CASSVDTGELFF TGTGCCAGCAGTGTGGACACCGGGGAGCTGTTTTTT
TRBJ1-1 . TRBV4-1 . CASSPASGRQNTEAFF TGCGCCAGCAGCCCCGCCTCGGGACGCCAGAACACTGAAGCTTTCTTT
TRBJ1-1 . TRBV18 few CASSPLGQEAFF TGTGCCAGCTCACCGCTCGGACAGGAAGCTTTCTTT
TRBJ2-5 TRBD2 TRBV19 . CASSVGGTGGETQYF TGTGCCAGTAGTGTGGGGGGGACCGGCGGGGAGACCCAGTACTTC
TRBJ1-2 TRBD1 TRBV5-5 . CASSLEGQGSAYGYTF TGTGCCAGCAGCTTGGAGGGACAGGGGAGCGCCTATGGCTACACCTTC
TRBJ1-5 . TRBV6-6 . CASSGGAGNQPQHF TGTGCCAGCAGTGGTGGGGCGGGCAATCAGCCCCAGCATTTT
TRBJ2-1 TRBD1 TRBV5-4 . CASSLTGTGFMQFF TGTGCCAGCAGCTTAACCGGGACAGGGTTCATGCAGTTCTTC
TRBJ2-7 TRBD1 TRBV2 . CASSRQGLEQYF TGTGCCAGCAGCCGACAGGGGCTCGAGCAGTACTTC
TRBJ1-1 . TRBV11-2 . CASSLTRTEAFF TGTGCCAGCAGCTTAACAAGAACTGAAGCTTTCTTT
TRBJ2-2 . TRBV7-2 . CASSFLLRTGELFF TGTGCCAGCAGCTTCCTACTTCGGACCGGGGAGCTGTTTTTT
TRBJ1-3 . TRBV5-1 few CASSLESGNTIYF TGCGCCAGCAGCCTAGAATCTGGAAACACCATATATTTT
TRBJ1-5 . TRBV7-9 . CASSLTGHTADGNQPQHF TGTGCCAGCAGCTTAACCGGACACACAGCAGACGGCAATCAGCCCCAGCATTTT
TRBJ1-2 . TRBV5-6 . CASSLERNHYGYTF TGTGCCAGCAGCTTGGAACGGAACCACTATGGCTACACCTTC
TRBJ1-2 . TRBV10-2 . CASRASGPFYGYTF TGCGCCAGCAGGGCCTCCGGGCCGTTCTATGGCTACACCTTC